This TCR beta chain is from a study of blood T cell repertoires in COVID-19. Germline V gives CDR1 SGHRS, CDR2 YFSETQ. CDR3 length: 15 amino acids. The V segment lost 1 base and the J segment 3 bases; nucleotides outside the gene matches: 2. The data were produced by immunoSEQ multiplex PCR, yet TCRdb's version contains in-frame clones alone and is incomplete. The top ten clones hold approximately 3% of a sample with 110,000 to 150,000 clones, around 89% of them seen once. V usage is TRBV5-1 and J usage is TRBJ2-1; 9 bases match TRBD2. This clonotype originated in a woman aged 55-69 years with active COVID-19. Sequenced: peripheral blood. The CDR3 bases are TGCGCCAGCAGCTTGAGTAGCGGGGGCTACAATGAGCAGTTCTTC. Amino acid sequence: CASSLSSGGYNEQFF.